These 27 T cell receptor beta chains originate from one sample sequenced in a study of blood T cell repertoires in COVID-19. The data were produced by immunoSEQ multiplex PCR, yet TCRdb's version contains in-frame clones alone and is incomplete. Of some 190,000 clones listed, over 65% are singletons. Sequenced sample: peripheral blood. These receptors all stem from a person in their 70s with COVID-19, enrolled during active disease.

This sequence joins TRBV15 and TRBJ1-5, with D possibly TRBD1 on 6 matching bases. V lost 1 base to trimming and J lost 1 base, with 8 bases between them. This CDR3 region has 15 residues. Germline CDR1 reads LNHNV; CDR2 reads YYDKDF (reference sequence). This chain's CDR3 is CATSRGGQSNQPQHF. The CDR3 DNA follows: TGTGCCACCAGCAGAGGAGGACAGAGCAATCAGCCCCAGCATTTT.

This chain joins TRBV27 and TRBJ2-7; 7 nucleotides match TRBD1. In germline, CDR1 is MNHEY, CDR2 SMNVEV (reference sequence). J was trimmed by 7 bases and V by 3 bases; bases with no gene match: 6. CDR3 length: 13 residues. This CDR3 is CASSFRGSREQYF. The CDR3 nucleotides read TGTGCCAGCAGTTTCAGGGGGTCTCGTGAGCAGTACTTC.

The DNA for the CDR3 is TGTGCCAGCAGCCTTCGAACCAGCTCCTACGAGCAGTACTTC. Protein: CASSLRTSSYEQYF. This rearrangement joins TRBV7-9 to TRBJ2-7, with D unresolved. The germline V gene has CDR1 SEHNR and CDR2 FQNEAQ (reference sequence). V gave up 5 bases and J gave up 0 bases, with 11 bases separating them. The CDR3 consists of 14 residues.

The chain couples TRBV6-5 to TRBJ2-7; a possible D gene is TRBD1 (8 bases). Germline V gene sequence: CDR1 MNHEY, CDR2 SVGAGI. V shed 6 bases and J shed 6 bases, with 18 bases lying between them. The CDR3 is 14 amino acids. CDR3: CASRLQQGGVEQYF. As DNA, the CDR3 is TGTGCCAGCAGGCTACAACAGGGGGGGGTCGAGCAGTACTTC.

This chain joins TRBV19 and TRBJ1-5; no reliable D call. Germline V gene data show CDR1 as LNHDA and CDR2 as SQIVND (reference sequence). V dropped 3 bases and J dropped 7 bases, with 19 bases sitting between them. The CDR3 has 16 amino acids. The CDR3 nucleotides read TGTGCCAGTAGTATTCTCTCGCGGGGTGTTGGGCAGCCCCAGCATTTT. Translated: CASSILSRGVGQPQHF. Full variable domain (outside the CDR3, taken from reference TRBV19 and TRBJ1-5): DGGITQSPKYLFRKEGQNVTLSCEQNLNHDAMYWYRQDPGQGLRLIYYSQIVNDFQKGDIAEGYSVSREKKESFPLTVTSAQKNPTAFYLCASSILSRGVGQPQHFGDGTRLSIL.

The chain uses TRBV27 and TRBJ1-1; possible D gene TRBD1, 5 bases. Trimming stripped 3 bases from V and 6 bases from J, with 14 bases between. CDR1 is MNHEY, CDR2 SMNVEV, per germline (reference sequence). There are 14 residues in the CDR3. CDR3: CASSFWAGSAEAFF. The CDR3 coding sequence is TGTGCCAGCAGTTTTTGGGCAGGGTCGGCTGAAGCTTTCTTT.

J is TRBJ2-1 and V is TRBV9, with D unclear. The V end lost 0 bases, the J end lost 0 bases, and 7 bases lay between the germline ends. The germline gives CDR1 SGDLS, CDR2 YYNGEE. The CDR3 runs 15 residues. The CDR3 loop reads CASSVGRFSYNEQFF. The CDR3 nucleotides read TGTGCCAGCAGCGTAGGGCGGTTCTCCTACAATGAGCAGTTCTTC. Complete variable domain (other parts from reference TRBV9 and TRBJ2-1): DSGVTQTPKHLITATGQRVTLRCSPRSGDLSVYWYQQSLDQGLQFLIQYYNGEERAKGNILERFSAQQFPDLHSELNLSSLELGDSALYFCASSVGRFSYNEQFFGPGTRLTVL.

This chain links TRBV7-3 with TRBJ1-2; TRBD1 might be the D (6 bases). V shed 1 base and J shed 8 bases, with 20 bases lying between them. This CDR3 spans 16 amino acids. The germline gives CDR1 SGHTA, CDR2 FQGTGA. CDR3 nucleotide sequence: TGTGCCAGCAGCTTAAGTCAGGGGACACGGGTACGGGGCTACACCTTC. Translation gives CASSLSQGTRVRGYTF.

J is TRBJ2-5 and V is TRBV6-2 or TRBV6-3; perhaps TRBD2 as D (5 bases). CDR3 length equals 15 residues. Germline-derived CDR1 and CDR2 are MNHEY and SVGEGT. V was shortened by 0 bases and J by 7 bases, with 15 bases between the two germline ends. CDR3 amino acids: CASSYSPEAPGTQYF. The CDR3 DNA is TGTGCCAGCAGTTACTCCCCGGAGGCCCCCGGGACCCAGTACTTC.

The chain's CDR3 is CASRTGSGNTEAFF. The DNA of the CDR3 is TGCGCCAGCAGAACAGGGTCCGGGAACACTGAAGCTTTCTTT. This chain connects TRBV5-1 to TRBJ1-1; a weak D match, TRBD1 (6 bases). V lost 5 bases and J lost 1, with 12 bases in between. Germline V gives CDR1 SGHRS, CDR2 YFSETQ. The CDR3 contains 14 residues.

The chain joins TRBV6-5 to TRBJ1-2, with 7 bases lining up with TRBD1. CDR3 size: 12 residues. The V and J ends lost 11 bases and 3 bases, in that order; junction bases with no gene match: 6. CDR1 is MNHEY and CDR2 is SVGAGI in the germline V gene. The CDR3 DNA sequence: TGTGCCGCCCGGGACAGATACTATGGCTACACCTTC. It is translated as CAARDRYYGYTF.

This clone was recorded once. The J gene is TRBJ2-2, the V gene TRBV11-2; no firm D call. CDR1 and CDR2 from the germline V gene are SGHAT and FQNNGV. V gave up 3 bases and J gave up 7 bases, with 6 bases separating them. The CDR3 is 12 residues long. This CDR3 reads CASSFGFGELFF. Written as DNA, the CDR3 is TGTGCCAGCAGCTTCGGTTTCGGGGAGCTGTTTTTT.

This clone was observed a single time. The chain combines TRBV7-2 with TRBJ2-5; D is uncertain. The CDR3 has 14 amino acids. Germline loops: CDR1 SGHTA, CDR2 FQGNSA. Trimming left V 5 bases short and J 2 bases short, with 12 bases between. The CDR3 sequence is CASSPRVSQETQYF. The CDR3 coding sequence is TGTGCCAGCAGCCCACGGGTATCACAAGAGACCCAGTACTTC.

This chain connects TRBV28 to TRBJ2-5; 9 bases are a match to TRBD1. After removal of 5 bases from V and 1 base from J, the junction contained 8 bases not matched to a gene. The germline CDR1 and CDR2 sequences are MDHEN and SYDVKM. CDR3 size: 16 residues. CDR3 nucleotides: TGTGCCAGCAGTGAGACCGGGACAGGGTTCCAAGAGACCCAGTACTTC. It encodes CASSETGTGFQETQYF.

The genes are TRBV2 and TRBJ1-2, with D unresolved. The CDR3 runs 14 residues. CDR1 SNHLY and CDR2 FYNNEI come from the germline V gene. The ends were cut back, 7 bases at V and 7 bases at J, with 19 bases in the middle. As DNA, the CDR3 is TGTGCCAGCATGCCGGGAAGGACCGCCAGTGGCTACACCTTC. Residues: CASMPGRTASGYTF.

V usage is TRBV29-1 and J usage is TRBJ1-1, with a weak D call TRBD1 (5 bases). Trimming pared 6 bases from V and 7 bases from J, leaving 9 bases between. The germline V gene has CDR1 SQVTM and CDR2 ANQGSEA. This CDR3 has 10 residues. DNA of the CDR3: TGCAGCGTAGGACACCTTGAAGCTTTCTTT. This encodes CSVGHLEAFF.

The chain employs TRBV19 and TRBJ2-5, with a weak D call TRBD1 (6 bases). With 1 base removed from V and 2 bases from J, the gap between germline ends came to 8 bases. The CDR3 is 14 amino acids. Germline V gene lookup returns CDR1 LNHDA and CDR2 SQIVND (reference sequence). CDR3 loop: CASSIGTDQETQYF. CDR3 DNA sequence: TGTGCCAGTAGTATAGGGACAGATCAAGAGACCCAGTACTTC.

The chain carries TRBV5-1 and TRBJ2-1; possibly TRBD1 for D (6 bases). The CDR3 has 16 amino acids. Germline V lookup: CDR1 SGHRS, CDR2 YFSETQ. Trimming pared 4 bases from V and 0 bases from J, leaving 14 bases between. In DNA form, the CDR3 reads TGCGCCAGCAGCCTAGATCAGGGGTCCTCCTACAATGAGCAGTTCTTC. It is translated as CASSLDQGSSYNEQFF.

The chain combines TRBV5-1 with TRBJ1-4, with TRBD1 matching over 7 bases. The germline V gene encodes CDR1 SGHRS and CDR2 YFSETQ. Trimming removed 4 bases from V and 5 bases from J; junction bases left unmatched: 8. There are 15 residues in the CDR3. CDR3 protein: CASSREGQFNEKLFF. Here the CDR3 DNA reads TGCGCCAGCAGCCGCGAGGGACAGTTCAATGAAAAACTGTTTTTT.

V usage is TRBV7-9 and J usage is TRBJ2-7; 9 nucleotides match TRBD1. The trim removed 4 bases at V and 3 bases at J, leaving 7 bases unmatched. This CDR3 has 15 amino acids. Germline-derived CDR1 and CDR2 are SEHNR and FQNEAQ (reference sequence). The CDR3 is CASSSTNRGRYEQYF. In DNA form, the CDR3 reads TGTGCCAGCAGCTCCACCAACAGGGGGCGCTACGAGCAGTACTTC.

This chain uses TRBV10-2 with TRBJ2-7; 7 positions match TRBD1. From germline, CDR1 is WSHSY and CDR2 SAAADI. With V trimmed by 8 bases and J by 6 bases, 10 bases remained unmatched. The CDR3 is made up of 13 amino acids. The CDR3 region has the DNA TGCGCCAGCCATCAGTTCGCAGGGGGCGAGCAGTACTTC. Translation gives CASHQFAGGEQYF.

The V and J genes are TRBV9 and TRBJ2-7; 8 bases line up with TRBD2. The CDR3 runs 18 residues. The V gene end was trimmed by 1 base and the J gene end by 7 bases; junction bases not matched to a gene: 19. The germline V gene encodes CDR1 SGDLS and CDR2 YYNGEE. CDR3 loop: CASSVPPARSSGLGEQYF. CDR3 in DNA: TGTGCCAGCAGCGTACCCCCCGCCCGATCTAGCGGGTTGGGAGAGCAGTACTTC.

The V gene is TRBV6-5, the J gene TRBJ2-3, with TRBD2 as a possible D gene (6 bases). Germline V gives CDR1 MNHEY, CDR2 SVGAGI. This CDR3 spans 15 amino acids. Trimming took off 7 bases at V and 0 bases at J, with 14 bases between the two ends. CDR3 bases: TGTGCCAGCACCTCCCAGGAGGGCAGCACAGATACGCAGTATTTT. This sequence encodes CASTSQEGSTDTQYF.

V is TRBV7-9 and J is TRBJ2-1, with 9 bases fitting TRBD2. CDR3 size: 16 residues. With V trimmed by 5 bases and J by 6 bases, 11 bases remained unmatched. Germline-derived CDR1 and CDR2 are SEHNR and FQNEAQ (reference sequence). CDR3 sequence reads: CASSPGLAFRGNEQFF. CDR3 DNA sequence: TGTGCCAGCAGCCCGGGACTAGCCTTTAGGGGCAATGAGCAGTTCTTC.

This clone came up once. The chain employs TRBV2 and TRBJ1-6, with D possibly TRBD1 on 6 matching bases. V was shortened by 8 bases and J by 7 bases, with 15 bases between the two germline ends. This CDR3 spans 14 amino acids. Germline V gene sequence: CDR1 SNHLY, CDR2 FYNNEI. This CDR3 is CASAAQGVNSPLHF. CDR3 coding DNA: TGTGCCAGCGCTGCACAGGGCGTAAATTCACCCCTCCACTTT. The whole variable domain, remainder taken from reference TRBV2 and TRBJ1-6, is EPEVTQTPSHQVTQMGQEVILRCVPISNHLYFYWYRQILGQKVEFLVSFYNNEISEKSEIFDDQFSVERPDGSNFTLKIRSTKLEDSAMYFCASAAQGVNSPLHFGNGTRLTVT.

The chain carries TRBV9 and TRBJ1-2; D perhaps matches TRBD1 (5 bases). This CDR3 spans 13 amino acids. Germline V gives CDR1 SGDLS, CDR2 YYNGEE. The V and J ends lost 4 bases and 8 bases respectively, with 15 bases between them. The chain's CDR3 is CASSPGGVNGYTF. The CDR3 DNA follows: TGTGCCAGCAGCCCTGGGGGGGTCAACGGCTACACCTTC.

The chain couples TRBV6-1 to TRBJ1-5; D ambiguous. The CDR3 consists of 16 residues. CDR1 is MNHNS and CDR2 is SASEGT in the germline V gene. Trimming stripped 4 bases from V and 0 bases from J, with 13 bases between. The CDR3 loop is CASSVRGGNSNQPQHF. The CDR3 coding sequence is TGTGCCAGCAGTGTCCGCGGAGGCAATAGCAATCAGCCCCAGCATTTT.